The table lists the clone carrying this T cell receptor (beta chain) with a count of one. The antigen is undetermined. The sample comes from a study of shared clonotypes between healthy human individuals. Overall study: A few men and a couple of women, aged 18 to 49, were donors. The plates for each donor numbered three CD4 naive, three CD4 memory, two CD8 naive and one CD8 memory. General study results and limits: A limitation of the genetic and exposure-history diversity represented arose from few donors. Non-shared clonotypes displayed generation probabilities falling below those of clonotypes present in all four donors.

Per germline, CDR1 MNHNS and CDR2 SASEGT. Trimming stripped 2 bases from V and 0 bases from J, with 17 bases between. CDR3 length: 18 amino acids. Positive CCR7 selection of CD45RO-negative cells yielded the naive CD8 cells, and terminally differentiated effector memory CD45RA+ cells were excluded. TCRdb keeps only in-frame clones here, not all; method: immunoSEQ multiplex PCR. The sample holds around 2.1 million clones, just over 90% seen once. The source of this sequence is a man between 18 and 29 years old in good health. Some clones in this sample may be carry-over from other donors' samples. This chain uses TRBV6-1 with TRBJ1-5, with D possibly TRBD1 on 5 matching bases. The sequenced sample consisted of naive CD8+ T cells from PBMCs. The CDR3 region has the DNA TGTGCCAGCAGTGAATGGGGCGCGCTCGACTATAGCAATCAGCCCCAGCATTTT. Translating gives CASSEWGALDYSNQPQHF.